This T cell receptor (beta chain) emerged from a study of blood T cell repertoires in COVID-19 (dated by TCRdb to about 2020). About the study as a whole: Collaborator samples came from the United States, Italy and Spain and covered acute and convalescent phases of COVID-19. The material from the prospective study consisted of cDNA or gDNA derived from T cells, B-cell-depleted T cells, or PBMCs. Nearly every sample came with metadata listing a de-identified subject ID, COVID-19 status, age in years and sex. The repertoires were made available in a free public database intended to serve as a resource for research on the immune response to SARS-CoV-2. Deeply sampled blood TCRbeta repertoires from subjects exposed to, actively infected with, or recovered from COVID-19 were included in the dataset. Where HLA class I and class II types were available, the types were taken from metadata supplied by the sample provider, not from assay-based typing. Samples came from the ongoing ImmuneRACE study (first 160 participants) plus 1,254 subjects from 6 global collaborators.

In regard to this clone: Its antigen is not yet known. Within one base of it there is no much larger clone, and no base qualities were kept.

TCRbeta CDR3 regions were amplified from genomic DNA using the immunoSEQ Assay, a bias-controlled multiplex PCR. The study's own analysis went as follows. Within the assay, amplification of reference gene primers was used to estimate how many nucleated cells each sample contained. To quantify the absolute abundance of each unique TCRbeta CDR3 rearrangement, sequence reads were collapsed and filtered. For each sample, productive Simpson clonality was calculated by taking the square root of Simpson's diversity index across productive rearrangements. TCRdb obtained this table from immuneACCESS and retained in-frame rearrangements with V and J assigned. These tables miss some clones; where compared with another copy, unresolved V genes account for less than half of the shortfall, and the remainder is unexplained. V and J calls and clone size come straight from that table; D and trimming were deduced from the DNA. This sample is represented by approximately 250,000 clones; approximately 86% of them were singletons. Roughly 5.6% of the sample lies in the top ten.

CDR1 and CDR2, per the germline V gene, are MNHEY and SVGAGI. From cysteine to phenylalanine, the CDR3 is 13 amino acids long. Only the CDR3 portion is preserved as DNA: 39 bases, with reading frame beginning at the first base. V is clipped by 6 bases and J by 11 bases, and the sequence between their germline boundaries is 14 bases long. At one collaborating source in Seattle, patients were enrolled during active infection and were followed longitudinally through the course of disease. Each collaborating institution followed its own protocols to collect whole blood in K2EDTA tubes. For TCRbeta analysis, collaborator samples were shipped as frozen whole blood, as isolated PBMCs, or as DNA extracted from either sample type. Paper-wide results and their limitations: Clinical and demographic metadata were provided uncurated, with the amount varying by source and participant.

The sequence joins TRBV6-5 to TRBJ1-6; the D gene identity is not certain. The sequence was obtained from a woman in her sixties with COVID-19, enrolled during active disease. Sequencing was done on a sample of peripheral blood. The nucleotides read TGTGCCAGCAGATGGGCAGAATTAGCACCCCTCCACTTT. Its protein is CASRWAELAPLHF.